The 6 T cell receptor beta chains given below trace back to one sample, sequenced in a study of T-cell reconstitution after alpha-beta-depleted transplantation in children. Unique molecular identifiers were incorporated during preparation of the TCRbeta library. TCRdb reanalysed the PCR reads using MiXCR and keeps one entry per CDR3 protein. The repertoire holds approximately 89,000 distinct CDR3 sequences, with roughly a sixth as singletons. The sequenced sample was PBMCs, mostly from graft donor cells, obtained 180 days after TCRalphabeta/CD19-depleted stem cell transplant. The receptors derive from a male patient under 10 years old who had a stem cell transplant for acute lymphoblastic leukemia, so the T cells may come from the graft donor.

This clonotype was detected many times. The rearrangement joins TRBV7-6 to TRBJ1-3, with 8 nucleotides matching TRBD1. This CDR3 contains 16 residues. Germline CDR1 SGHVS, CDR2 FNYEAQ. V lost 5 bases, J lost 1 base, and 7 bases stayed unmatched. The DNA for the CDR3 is TGTGCCAGCAGCGCCCGGACAGGGCTTTCTGGAAACACCATATATTTT. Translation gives CASSARTGLSGNTIYF.

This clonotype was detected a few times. CDR3: CASSRTGIPYEQYF. The CDR3 bases are TGTGCCAGCAGCAGGACAGGGATCCCCTACGAGCAGTACTTC. This chain joins TRBV14 and TRBJ2-7; 8 nucleotides match TRBD1. Losses at the gene ends were 5 bases for V and 2 bases for J; bases not matched to a gene: 5. The CDR3 loop spans 14 amino acids. CDR1 and CDR2 from the germline V gene are SGHDN and FVKESK.

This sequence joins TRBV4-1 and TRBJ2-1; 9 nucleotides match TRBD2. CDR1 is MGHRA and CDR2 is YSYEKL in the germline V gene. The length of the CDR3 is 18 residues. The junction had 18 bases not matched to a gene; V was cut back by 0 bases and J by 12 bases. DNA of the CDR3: TGCGCCAGCAGCCAAGACGACCATGGGCGGGGGGGGATTACAGGGCAGTTCTTC. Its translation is CASSQDDHGRGGITGQFF.

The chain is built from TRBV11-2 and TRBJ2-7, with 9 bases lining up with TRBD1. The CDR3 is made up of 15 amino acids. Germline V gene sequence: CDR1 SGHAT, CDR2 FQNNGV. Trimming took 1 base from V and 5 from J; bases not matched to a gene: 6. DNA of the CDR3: TGTGCCAGCAGCTTAGTCTGGACAGGGGTTGACGAGCAGTACTTC. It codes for CASSLVWTGVDEQYF.

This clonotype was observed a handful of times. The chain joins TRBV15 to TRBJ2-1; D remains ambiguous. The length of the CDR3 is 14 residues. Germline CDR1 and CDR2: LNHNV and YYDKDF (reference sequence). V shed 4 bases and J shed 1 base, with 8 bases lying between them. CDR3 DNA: TGTGCCACCAGCACCTACGGTTCCTACAATGAGCAGTTCTTC. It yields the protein CATSTYGSYNEQFF.

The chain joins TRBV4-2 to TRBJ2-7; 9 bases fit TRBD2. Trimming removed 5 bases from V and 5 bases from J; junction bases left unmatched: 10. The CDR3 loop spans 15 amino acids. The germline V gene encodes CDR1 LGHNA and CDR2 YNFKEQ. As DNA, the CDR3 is TGTGCCAGCAGCTCAAGGGCTAGCGGGGACCACGAGCAGTACTTC. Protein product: CASSSRASGDHEQYF.